This TCR beta chain was found in a study of control samples from healthy donors and cancer patients. V dropped 3 bases and J dropped 6 bases, with 12 bases sitting between them. The CDR3 has 14 residues. CDR1 is MDHEN, CDR2 SYDVKM, per germline. Produced via immunoSEQ multiplex PCR; TCRdb's table is partial and in-frame only. The sample yields about 140,000 clones, 80% to 95% seen once. This sequence originates from a man aged 25 to 40 in good health. Sequenced: blood. V is TRBV28 and J is TRBJ1-5, with D possibly being TRBD1 (6 bases). CDR3 sequence: CASSFGGGGQPQHF. The CDR3 DNA is TGTGCCAGCAGTTTTGGGGGGGGCGGTCAGCCCCAGCATTTT.